This T cell receptor (beta chain) emerged from a study of cytomegalovirus exposure and HLA in healthy donors. Findings and limits, study-wide: Most TCR sequences showed up rarely, but some public TCRs showed up in many donors. Using the classifier, cytomegalovirus status was reportedly diagnosed with high specificity and sensitivity. Among TCR beta chains, those listed as cytomegalovirus-associated numbered over 150.

The CDR3 has 16 amino acids. CDR1 SEHNR and CDR2 FQNEAQ come from the germline V gene (reference sequence). Unmatched junction bases numbered 6, after V lost 5 bases and J lost 4 bases. A remark on this clone: The target antigen is unknown.

Sequenced by immunoSEQ multiplex PCR; TCRdb stores in-frame clones only, minus some. The table has 100,000 to 150,000 clones, about 84% seen once. The V and J genes are TRBV7-9 and TRBJ2-2; 11 nucleotides match TRBD2. The receptor was derived from a man aged 18 to 29 in good health and CMV-seronegative. The sequenced material came from PBMCs. CDR3 protein: CASSHPLAGGTGELFF. The CDR3 DNA is TGTGCCAGCAGCCACCCCCTAGCGGGAGGCACCGGGGAGCTGTTTTTT.